These 15 T cell receptor beta chains share one sample of origin, sequenced in a study of blood T cell repertoires in COVID-19. This table comes from immunoSEQ multiplex PCR, and its TCRdb copy is limited to in-frame clones, with some not included. This table holds about 270,000 clones, 80% to 90% found once. Input material: PBMCs or T cells enriched from blood (not recorded which). Receptors originate from a man between 18 and 29 years old who had recovered from COVID-19.

The rearrangement joins TRBV3-1 (or the pseudogene TRBV3-2) to TRBJ2-5; D gene unclear. Germline CDR1 is LGHDT and CDR2 is YNNKEL (reference sequence). Trimming took off 4 bases at V and 1 base at J, with 16 bases between the two ends. CDR3 length: 16 residues. DNA of the CDR3: TGTGCCAGCAGCCCGCCCAACGGGTTGGGCCAAGAGACCCAGTACTTC. Translation gives CASSPPNGLGQETQYF.

The chain recombines TRBV28 with TRBJ2-7; TRBD2 matches at 7 bases. Germline V gives CDR1 MDHEN, CDR2 SYDVKM. J gave up 2 bases and V 7 bases, and 20 bases lay outside the gene matches. The CDR3 spans 18 residues. The CDR3 coding sequence is TGTGCCAGCAAACGGTTAGGGGCTAGCGGACGAACCCCCTACGAGCAGTACTTC. Translated: CASKRLGASGRTPYEQYF. Drawing the rest from reference TRBV28 and TRBJ2-7, the complete variable domain is DVKVTQSSRYLVKRTGEKVFLECVQDMDHENMFWYRQDPGLGLRLIYFSYDVKMKEKGDIPEGYSVSREKKERFSLILESASTNQTSMYLCASKRLGASGRTPYEQYFGPGTRLTVT.

The J gene is TRBJ1-6, the V gene TRBV9, with a possible D match to TRBD1 (5 bases). Trimming stripped 4 bases from V and 7 bases from J, with 15 bases between. This CDR3 is built from 15 residues. The germline CDR1 and CDR2 sequences are SGDLS and YYNGEE. This CDR3 reads CASSPGSVGNSPLHF. In nucleotides, the CDR3 is TGTGCCAGCAGCCCAGGGTCTGTGGGGAATTCACCCCTCCACTTT. Looking up the rest from reference TRBV9 and TRBJ1-6 gives the full variable domain: DSGVTQTPKHLITATGQRVTLRCSPRSGDLSVYWYQQSLDQGLQFLIQYYNGEERAKGNILERFSAQQFPDLHSELNLSSLELGDSALYFCASSPGSVGNSPLHFGNGTRLTVT.

The gene calls are TRBV5-4 and TRBJ2-2; D not resolved. CDR3 length: 12 residues. With 4 bases removed from V and 5 bases from J, the gap between germline ends came to 6 bases. The V gene's germline CDR1 is SGHNT and CDR2 YYREEE (reference sequence). CDR3 amino acids: CASSIKTGELFF. CDR3 in DNA: TGTGCCAGCAGCATCAAAACCGGGGAGCTGTTTTTT.

The chain recombines TRBV12-3 or TRBV12-4 with TRBJ2-1; D is perhaps TRBD1 (6 bases). V was cut by 5 bases and J by 9 bases, with 14 bases left in between. The CDR3 covers 13 residues. This CDR3 reads CASSPRGRGEQFF. DNA for the CDR3: TGTGCCAGCAGTCCCAGGGGAAGGGGTGAGCAGTTCTTC.

The chain is built from TRBV24-1 and TRBJ2-3; the match to TRBD2 covers 10 bases. Germline V CDR1 and CDR2: KGHDR, SFDVKD. V dropped 4 bases and J dropped 2; count of bases not matched to a gene: 5. The length of the CDR3 is 16 residues. The chain's CDR3 is CATSDWTSGDTDTQYF. In nucleotides, the CDR3 is TGTGCCACCAGTGACTGGACTAGCGGCGACACAGATACGCAGTATTTT.

A note on this clone: Other nucleotide sequences in the sample specify the same CDR3. The chain recombines TRBV5-4 with TRBJ2-7; 7 bases agree with TRBD1. The CDR3 has 14 amino acids. V gave up 3 bases and J gave up 4 bases; unmatched junction bases: 7. CDR1 SGHNT and CDR2 YYREEE come from the germline V gene (reference sequence). The CDR3 loop reads CASSSDRARYEQYF. CDR3 bases: TGTGCCAGCAGCTCAGACAGGGCTCGATACGAGCAGTACTTC.

The sample holds many counts of this clone. Other nucleotide sequences in the sample specify the same CDR3. This chain links TRBV7-9 with TRBJ1-1; possible D gene TRBD1, 5 bases. Germline CDR1 and CDR2: SEHNR and FQNEAQ (reference sequence). The V gene lost 3 bases and the J gene lost 8 bases, with 7 bases spanning the gap. There are 11 residues in the CDR3. For the CDR3, the DNA is TGTGCCAGCAGCTTGGGGGGGGAAGCTTTCTTT. This codes for CASSLGGEAFF.

The rearrangement uses TRBV5-4 and TRBJ2-2; 7 bases align to TRBD1. CDR1 and CDR2 (germline): SGHNT, YYREEE (reference sequence). V gave up 0 bases and J gave up 4 bases; unmatched junction bases: 9. The CDR3 is 17 residues long. CDR3 amino acids: CASSLGAGTVSTGELFF. CDR3 DNA: TGTGCCAGCAGCTTGGGGGCCGGGACAGTGAGCACCGGGGAGCTGTTTTTT.

The chain carries TRBV7-9 and TRBJ1-4; D perhaps matches TRBD1 (6 bases). This CDR3 contains 16 residues. V was pared by 5 bases and J by 7 bases, with 20 bases between. Germline lookup yields CDR1 SEHNR and CDR2 FQNEAQ (reference sequence). CDR3 in DNA: TGTGCCAGCAGCCCACCCCGGACAGTTACTCTTGAAAAACTGTTTTTT. This encodes CASSPPRTVTLEKLFF.

This clone has a single count. This chain connects TRBV24-1 to TRBJ2-2; D perhaps matches TRBD2 (5 bases). This CDR3 has 15 residues. Per the germline V gene, CDR1 is KGHDR and CDR2 is SFDVKD. The V gene lost 4 bases and the J gene lost 4 bases, with 12 bases spanning the gap. CDR3 amino acids: CATSDPKGSTGELFF. The CDR3 DNA reads TGTGCCACCAGTGACCCGAAAGGGAGCACCGGGGAGCTGTTTTTT.

The chain carries TRBV7-3 and TRBJ2-3, with D perhaps TRBD1 (6 bases). V was shortened by 5 bases and J by 1 base, with 16 bases between the two germline ends. CDR3 length: 16 residues. In germline, CDR1 is SGHTA, CDR2 FQGTGA. CDR3 protein: CASSLTGRGRTDTQYF. CDR3 in DNA: TGTGCCAGCAGCCTCACCGGCAGGGGTCGCACAGATACGCAGTATTTT.

This clone was detected a few times. The chain uses TRBV7-2 and TRBJ1-2; D perhaps matches TRBD1 (6 bases). V was cut by 2 bases and J by 6 bases, with 16 bases left in between. Germline values: CDR1 SGHTA, CDR2 FQGNSA. CDR3 length: 15 residues. DNA for the CDR3: TGTGCCAGCAGCTTATACTCTTACAGGGTGGATGGCTACACCTTC. It codes for CASSLYSYRVDGYTF.

J is TRBJ1-3 and V is TRBV11-3; TRBD1 matches at 7 bases. V gave up 4 bases and J gave up 2 bases; unmatched junction bases: 8. Germline CDR1 reads SGHNT; CDR2 reads YENEEA. The CDR3 consists of 16 residues. In DNA, the CDR3 is TGTGCCAGCAGCTCGGGGAGACAGGGAACTGGAAACACCATATATTTT. Encoded protein: CASSSGRQGTGNTIYF.

This clone has just a few counts. V and J are TRBV21-1 and TRBJ2-1; the table's D call TRBD2 went unverified against the DNA. TRBV21-1 is described as a pseudogene. The CDR3 has 8 amino acids. The CDR3 sequence: CALNEQFF. The CDR3, as DNA: TGTGCCCTCAATGAGCAGTTCTTC.